The present T cell receptor beta chain was sequenced within a study of Tregs in tolerant kidney transplant recipients (dated by TCRdb to the late 2010s). Some background on the complete study: Related donors were used in the transplants with nonmyeloablative bone marrow transplantation, and mixed chimerism was transient in the human trials. The study used TCRbeta sequencing to identify donor-specific regulatory T cells before combined kidney and bone marrow transplantation, then tracked those cells after transplant. General findings and caveats noted by the study authors: Donor-specific Treg expansion was found to exceed global Treg expansion in tolerant patients, suggesting antigen-driven rather than nonspecific expansion. Expanding Tregs with activated donor B cells appeared to identify the most biologically relevant and donor-specific TCRbeta repertoire. For some patients the PCR primers changed over time, which made it impossible to compare the samples from those patients at the nucleotide level. Biological reproducibility was not directly addressed, though technical replication error appeared minimal. Because the study included only a small number of patients, the results must be confirmed in larger populations and under other immunosuppression protocols.

To note about this clone: Its antigen specificity is not known. The read ends 3 residues early relative to the CDR3; the germline J gene fills the gap.

The label giving this sample's time point can be read as: blood sample drawn before combined kidney and bone marrow transplant. Thawed PBMCs were FACS-sorted into unstimulated Tregs (CD4+CD25+CD127-), CD4+ non-Tregs (CD4+CD25-), CD4 cells and CD8 cells. Several combined kidney and bone marrow transplant recipients from the ITN036ST trial were included as patients, and samples were available only from these trial subjects. Healthy control blood was processed to PBMCs by Ficoll density gradient and cryopreserved, and patient PBMCs were collected before and after transplant. For TCRbeta CDR3 sequencing, genomic DNA was extracted from sorted cells using the QIAGEN DNeasy Blood and Tissue Kit. High-throughput TCRbeta CDR3 sequencing, which included PCR amplification with bias correction and internal controls, was done commercially through immunoSEQ. Per the authors' processing: Unique productive TCRbeta sequences were defined by CDR3 nucleotide sequence when primers matched and otherwise by CDR3 amino acid sequence together with Vbeta and Jbeta genes. Sorting error was corrected by removing sequences shared between sorted populations at a frequency ratio of 2:1 or less, and the remaining shared sequences were assigned to the higher population. A sequence was defined as donor-reactive if the sequence was expanded at least 5-fold in CFSE-low cells compared with unstimulated cells and had a frequency of at least 0.01% in CFSE-low cells. Jensen-Shannon divergence calculated on the top 100 TCRbeta sequences ranked by frequency was used to measure repertoire divergence. For samples with multiple sequencing runs, sorting error was corrected in each run separately before the runs were combined. The table comes from immuneACCESS by way of TCRdb, which keeps in-frame sequences with V and J called. Part of the clones is missing from these tables; in studies checked, under half for an unresolved V gene and the rest for unknown reasons. V and J calls and clone size come straight from that table; D and trimming were deduced from the DNA. The sample's clone listing holds approximately 50,000 clones. Jointly, the top ten make up approximately 0.81% of the sample.

CDR1 and CDR2, per the germline V gene, are SGHVS and FQNEAQ. CDR3 length: 15 amino acids, cysteine to phenylalanine. The DNA shown is the part of the CDR3 that was read: 36 bases, in frame from base 1. Here V drops 1 base and J drops 7 bases, and the junction holds 9 bases not matched to any gene. The sample was CD4+ T cells from blood, taken before the transplant. The V and J genes are TRBV7-8 and TRBJ1-2; TRBD1 matches 7 bases in the middle. The source of this sequence is a human donor who received a combined kidney and bone marrow transplant. The sequenced part of the CDR3 DNA is TGTGCCAGCAGCTTAGGGGACAGTGTTTCGCGTGGC. Its protein product is CASSLGDSVSRG. The full CDR3 protein is CASSLGDSVSRGYTF.